The 3 T cell receptor beta chains reported below all come from one sample, sequenced in a study of T cell responses to AZD1222 COVID-19 vaccine. Libraries were prepared by immunoSEQ multiplex PCR; TCRdb keeps only in-frame clonotypes and omits some of them. The table includes roughly 180,000 clones, 90% to 95% detected once. The sample consisted of peripheral blood, taken 28 days after the second AZD1222 dose. These receptors all come from an adult who received the AZD1222 COVID-19 vaccine.

This sequence joins TRBV11-3 and TRBJ2-3, with D perhaps TRBD2 (6 bases). The CDR3 is made up of 18 amino acids. The V gene's germline CDR1 is SGHNT and CDR2 YENEEA. V shed 1 base and J shed 6 bases, with 23 bases lying between them. CDR3 sequence: CASSLGVGSGAEVDTQYF. The CDR3 DNA is TGTGCCAGCAGCTTAGGGGTCGGTAGCGGAGCTGAGGTGGATACGCAGTATTTT.

This chain connects TRBV9 to TRBJ1-1; D perhaps matches TRBD1 (6 bases). Trimming removed 3 bases at V and 4 bases at J, with 13 bases between. The CDR3 extends over 14 amino acids. Germline V CDR1 and CDR2: SGDLS, YYNGEE. The CDR3 region is CASSDREGFTEAFF. The DNA of the CDR3 is TGTGCCAGCAGCGACAGGGAGGGATTCACTGAAGCTTTCTTT.

The chain has TRBV5-4 and TRBJ1-1; D gene unclear. Germline V gives CDR1 SGHNT, CDR2 YYREEE (reference sequence). CDR3 size: 14 residues. Trimming removed 1 base from V and 4 bases from J, with 11 bases in between. This CDR3 is CASSLTVMGTEAFF. CDR3 nucleotides: TGTGCCAGCAGCTTGACGGTGATGGGCACTGAAGCTTTCTTT.